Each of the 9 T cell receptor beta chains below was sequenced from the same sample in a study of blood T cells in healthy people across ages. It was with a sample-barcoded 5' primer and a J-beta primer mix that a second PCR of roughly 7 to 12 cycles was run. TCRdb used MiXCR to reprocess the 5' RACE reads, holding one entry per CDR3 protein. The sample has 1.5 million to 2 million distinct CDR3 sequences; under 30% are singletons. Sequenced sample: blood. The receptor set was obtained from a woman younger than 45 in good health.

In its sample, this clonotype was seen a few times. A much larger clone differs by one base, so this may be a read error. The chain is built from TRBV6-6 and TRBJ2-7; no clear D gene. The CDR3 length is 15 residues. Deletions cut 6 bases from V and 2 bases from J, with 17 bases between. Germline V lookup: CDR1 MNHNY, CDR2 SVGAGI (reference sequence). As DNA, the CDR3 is TGTGCCAGCAGCCTAGACTCCGATCGACCCTACGAGCAGTACTTC. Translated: CASSLDSDRPYEQYF.

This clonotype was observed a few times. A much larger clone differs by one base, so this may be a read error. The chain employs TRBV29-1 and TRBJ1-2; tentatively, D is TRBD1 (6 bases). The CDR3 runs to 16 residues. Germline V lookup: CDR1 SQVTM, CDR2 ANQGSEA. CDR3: CSVRLQPGDHNYGCTF. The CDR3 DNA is TGCAGCGTTAGGCTACAACCAGGGGACCATAACTATGGCTGCACCTTC.

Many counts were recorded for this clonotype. The CDR3 nucleotides are TGTGCCATCAGAAAGGGACAGGGACAAGAGACCCAGTACTTC. It encodes CAIRKGQGQETQYF. The chain couples TRBV10-3 to TRBJ2-5; TRBD1 matches at 9 bases. Germline trimming cut 6 bases from V and 2 bases from J; bases unmatched to any gene: 4. This CDR3 contains 14 residues. Per the germline V gene, CDR1 is ENHRY and CDR2 is SYGVKD.

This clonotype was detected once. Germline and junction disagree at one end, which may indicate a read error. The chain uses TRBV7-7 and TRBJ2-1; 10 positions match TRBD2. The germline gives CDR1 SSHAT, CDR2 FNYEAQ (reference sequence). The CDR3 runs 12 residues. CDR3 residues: CTSSPTSGEQFF. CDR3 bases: TGTACCAGCAGCCCGACTAGCGGGGAGCAGTTCTTC.

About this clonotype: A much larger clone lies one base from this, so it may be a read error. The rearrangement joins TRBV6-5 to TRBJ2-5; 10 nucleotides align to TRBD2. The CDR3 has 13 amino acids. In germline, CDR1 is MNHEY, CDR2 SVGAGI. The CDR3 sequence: CASSASGGASQYF. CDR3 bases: TGCGCCAGCAGTGCCAGCGGGGGGGCGTCACAGTACTTC.

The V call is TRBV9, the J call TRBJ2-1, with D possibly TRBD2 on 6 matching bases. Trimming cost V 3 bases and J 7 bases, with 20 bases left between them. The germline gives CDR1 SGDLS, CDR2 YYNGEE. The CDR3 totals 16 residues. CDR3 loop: CASSAGGGAAGNEQFF. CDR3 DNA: TGTGCCAGCAGCGCAGGAGGAGGGGCCGCCGGGAATGAGCAGTTCTTC.

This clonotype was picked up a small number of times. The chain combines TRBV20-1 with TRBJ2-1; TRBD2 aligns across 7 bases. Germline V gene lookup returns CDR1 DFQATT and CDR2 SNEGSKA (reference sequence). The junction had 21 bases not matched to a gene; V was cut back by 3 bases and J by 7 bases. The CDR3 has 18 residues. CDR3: CSARTPKSRLAVDNEQFF. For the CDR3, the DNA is TGCAGTGCTAGGACCCCCAAAAGTCGACTAGCTGTTGATAATGAGCAGTTCTTC.

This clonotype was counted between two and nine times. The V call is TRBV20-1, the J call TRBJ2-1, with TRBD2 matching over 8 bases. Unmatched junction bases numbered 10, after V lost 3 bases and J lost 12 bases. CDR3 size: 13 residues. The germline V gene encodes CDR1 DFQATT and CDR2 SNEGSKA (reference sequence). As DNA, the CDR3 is TGCAGTGCTAGCGGGAGCGGGGGAATTGGGCAGTTCTTC. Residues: CSASGSGGIGQFF.

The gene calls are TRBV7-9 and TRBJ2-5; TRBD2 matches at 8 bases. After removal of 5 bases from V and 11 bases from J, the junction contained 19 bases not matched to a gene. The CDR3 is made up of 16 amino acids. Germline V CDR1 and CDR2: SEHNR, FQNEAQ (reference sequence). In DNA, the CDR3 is TGTGCCAGCAGCGACGGGGCACTAGCGGTACGCAATGAGCAGTACTTC. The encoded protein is CASSDGALAVRNEQYF. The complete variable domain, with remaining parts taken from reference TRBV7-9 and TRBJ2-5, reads DTGVSQNPRHKITKRGQNVTFRCDPISEHNRLYWYRQTLGQGPEFLTYFQNEAQLEKSRLLSDRFSAERPKGSFSTLEIQRTEQGDSAMYLCASSDGALAVRNEQYFGPGTRLLVL.